These 2 T cell receptor beta chains were all obtained from the same sample, sequenced in a study of graft-versus-host responses after intestinal transplantation. Sequencing was performed with immunoSEQ multiplex PCR; in TCRdb, only in-frame clones are kept and a portion is missing. This table holds tens of thousands of clones, 91% found once. The material sequenced was PBMCs, taken roughly 120 days after intestinal transplantation. The origin of the receptors is a human patient who received an intestinal transplant, so some T cells may come from the graft donor.

This clone has just one count. The chain employs TRBV28 and TRBJ1-2; the D gene is possibly TRBD1 (5 bases). The CDR3 extends over 12 amino acids. V gave up 7 bases and J gave up 8 bases, with 14 bases separating them. Germline V gives CDR1 MDHEN, CDR2 SYDVKM. The CDR3 is CASNTGTYGYTF. The CDR3 DNA reads as TGTGCCAGCAACACCGGGACTTACGGCTACACCTTC.

The chain combines TRBV7-2 with TRBJ1-1, with D maybe TRBD1 (5 bases). V was pared by 3 bases and J by 2 bases, with 10 bases between. In germline, CDR1 is SGHTA, CDR2 FQGNSA. This CDR3 has 14 amino acids. This CDR3 is CASSFAGANTEAFF. CDR3 bases: TGTGCCAGCAGCTTCGCCGGGGCCAACACTGAAGCTTTCTTT. The variable domain in full, completed from reference TRBV7-2 and TRBJ1-1, reads GAGVSQSPSNKVTEKGKDVELRCDPISGHTALYWYRQSLGQGLEFLIYFQGNSAPDKSGLPSDRFSAERTGGSVSTLTIQRTQQEDSAVYLCASSFAGANTEAFFGQGTRLTVV.